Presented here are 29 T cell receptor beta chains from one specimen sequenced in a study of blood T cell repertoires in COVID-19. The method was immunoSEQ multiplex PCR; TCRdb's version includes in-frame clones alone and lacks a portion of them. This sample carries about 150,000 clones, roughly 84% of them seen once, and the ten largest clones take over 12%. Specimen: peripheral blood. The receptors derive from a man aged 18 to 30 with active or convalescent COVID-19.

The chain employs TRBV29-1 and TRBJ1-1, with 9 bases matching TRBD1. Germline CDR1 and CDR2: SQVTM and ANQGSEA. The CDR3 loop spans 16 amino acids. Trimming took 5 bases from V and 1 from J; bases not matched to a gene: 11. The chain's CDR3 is CSVPRTGDNRNTEAFF. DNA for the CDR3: TGCAGCGTTCCTAGGACAGGGGATAATCGGAACACTGAAGCTTTCTTT. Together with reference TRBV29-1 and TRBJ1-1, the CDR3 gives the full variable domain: SAVISQKPSRDICQRGTSLTIQCQVDSQVTMMFWYRQQPGQSLTLIATANQGSEATYESGFVIDKFPISRPNLTFSTLTVSNMSPEDSSIYLCSVPRTGDNRNTEAFFGQGTRLTVV.

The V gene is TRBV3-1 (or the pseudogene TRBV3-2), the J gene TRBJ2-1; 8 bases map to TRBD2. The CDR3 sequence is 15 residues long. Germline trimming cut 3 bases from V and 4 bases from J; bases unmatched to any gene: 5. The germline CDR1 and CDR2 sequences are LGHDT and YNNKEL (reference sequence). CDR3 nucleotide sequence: TGTGCCAGCAGCCACCGGGAGGGCCTTTACAATGAGCAGTTCTTC. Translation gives CASSHREGLYNEQFF.

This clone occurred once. CDR3 sequence reads: CASSYSDRNRQPQHF. CDR3 DNA: TGTGCCAGCAGTTATTCGGACAGGAATAGACAGCCCCAGCATTTT. The J gene is TRBJ1-5, the V gene TRBV28, with TRBD1 matching 7 bases. In germline, CDR1 is MDHEN, CDR2 SYDVKM. The CDR3 contains 15 residues. V shed 4 bases, J shed 7 bases, and the junction held 10 bases outside the gene matches.

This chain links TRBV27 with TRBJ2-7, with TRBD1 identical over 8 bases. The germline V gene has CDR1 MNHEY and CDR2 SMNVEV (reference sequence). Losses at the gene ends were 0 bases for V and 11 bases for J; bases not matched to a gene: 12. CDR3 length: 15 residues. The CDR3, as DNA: TGTGCCAGCAGTTTATCTGCCACCGGACAGGGAAACAAGTACTTC. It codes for CASSLSATGQGNKYF.

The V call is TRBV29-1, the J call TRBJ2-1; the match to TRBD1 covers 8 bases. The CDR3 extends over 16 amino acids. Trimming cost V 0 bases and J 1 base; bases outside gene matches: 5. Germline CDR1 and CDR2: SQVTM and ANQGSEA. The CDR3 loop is CSVEDPDRESYNEQFF. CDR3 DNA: TGCAGCGTTGAAGATCCGGACAGGGAGTCCTACAATGAGCAGTTCTTC.

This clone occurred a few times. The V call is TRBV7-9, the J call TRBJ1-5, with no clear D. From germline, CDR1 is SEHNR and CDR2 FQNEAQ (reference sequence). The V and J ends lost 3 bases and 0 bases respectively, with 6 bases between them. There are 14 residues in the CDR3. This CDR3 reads CASSFENSNQPQHF. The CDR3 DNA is TGTGCCAGCAGCTTTGAGAATAGCAATCAGCCCCAGCATTTT.

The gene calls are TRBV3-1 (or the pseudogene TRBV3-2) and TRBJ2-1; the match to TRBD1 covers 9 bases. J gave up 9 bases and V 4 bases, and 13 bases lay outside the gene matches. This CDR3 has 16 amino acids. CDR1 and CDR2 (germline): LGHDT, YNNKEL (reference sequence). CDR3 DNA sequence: TGTGCCAGCAGCCCCACCGGGACAGGGAAAGGGGGTGAGCAGTTCTTC. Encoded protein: CASSPTGTGKGGEQFF.

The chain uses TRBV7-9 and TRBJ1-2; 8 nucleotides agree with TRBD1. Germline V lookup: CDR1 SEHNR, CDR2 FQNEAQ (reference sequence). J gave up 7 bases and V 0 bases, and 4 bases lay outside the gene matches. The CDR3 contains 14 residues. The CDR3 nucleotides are TGTGCCAGCAGCTTAGCGCAGGGGGCAGGTGGCTACACCTTC. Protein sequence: CASSLAQGAGGYTF. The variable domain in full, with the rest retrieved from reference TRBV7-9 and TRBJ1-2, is DTGVSQNPRHKITKRGQNVTFRCDPISEHNRLYWYRQTLGQGPEFLTYFQNEAQLEKSRLLSDRFSAERPKGSFSTLEIQRTEQGDSAMYLCASSLAQGAGGYTFGSGTRLTVV.

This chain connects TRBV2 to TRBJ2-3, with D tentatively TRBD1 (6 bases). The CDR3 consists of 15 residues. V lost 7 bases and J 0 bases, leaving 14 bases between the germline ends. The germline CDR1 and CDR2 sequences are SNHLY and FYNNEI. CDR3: CASIRGRQSTDTQYF. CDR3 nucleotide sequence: TGTGCCAGCATCAGGGGCCGCCAAAGCACAGATACGCAGTATTTT.

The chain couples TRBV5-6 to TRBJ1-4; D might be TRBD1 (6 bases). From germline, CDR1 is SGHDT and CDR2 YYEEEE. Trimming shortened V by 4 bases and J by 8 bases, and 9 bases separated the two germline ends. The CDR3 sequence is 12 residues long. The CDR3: CASSHGGEKLFF. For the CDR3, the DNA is TGTGCCAGCAGCCATGGGGGCGAAAAACTGTTTTTT.

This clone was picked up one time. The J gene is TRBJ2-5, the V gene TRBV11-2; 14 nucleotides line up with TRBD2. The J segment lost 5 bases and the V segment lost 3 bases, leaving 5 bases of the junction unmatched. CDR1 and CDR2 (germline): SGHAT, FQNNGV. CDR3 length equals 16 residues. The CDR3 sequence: CASSFGLAGGRETQYF. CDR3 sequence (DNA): TGTGCCAGCAGCTTTGGACTAGCGGGAGGAAGGGAGACCCAGTACTTC.

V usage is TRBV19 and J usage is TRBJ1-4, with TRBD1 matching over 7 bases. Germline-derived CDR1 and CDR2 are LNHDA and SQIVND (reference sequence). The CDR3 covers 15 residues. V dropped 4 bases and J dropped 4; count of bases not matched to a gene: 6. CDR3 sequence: CASSRIRQGNEKLFF. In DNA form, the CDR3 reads TGTGCCAGTAGTAGAATCCGACAGGGTAATGAAAAACTGTTTTTT. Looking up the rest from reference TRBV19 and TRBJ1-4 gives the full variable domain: DGGITQSPKYLFRKEGQNVTLSCEQNLNHDAMYWYRQDPGQGLRLIYYSQIVNDFQKGDIAEGYSVSREKKESFPLTVTSAQKNPTAFYLCASSRIRQGNEKLFFGSGTQLSVL.

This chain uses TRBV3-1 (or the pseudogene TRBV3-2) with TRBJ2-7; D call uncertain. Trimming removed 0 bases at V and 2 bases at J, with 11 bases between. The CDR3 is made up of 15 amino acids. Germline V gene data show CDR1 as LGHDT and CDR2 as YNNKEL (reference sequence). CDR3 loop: CASSQDLSVAYEQYF. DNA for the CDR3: TGTGCCAGCAGCCAAGATCTAAGCGTTGCCTACGAGCAGTACTTC.

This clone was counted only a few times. CDR3 in DNA: TGTGCCAGCAGCCGTGGGACAGCCTATGGCTACACCTTC. This codes for CASSRGTAYGYTF. This chain joins TRBV14 and TRBJ1-2, with TRBD1 matching over 7 bases. CDR3 length: 13 residues. V lost 4 bases, J lost 4 bases, and 3 bases stayed unmatched. Germline V gene data show CDR1 as SGHDN and CDR2 as FVKESK.

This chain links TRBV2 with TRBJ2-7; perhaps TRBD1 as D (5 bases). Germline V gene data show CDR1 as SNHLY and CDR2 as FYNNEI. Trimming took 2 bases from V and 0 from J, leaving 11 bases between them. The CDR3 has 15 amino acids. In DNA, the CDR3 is TGTGCCAGCAGTGAAAGGGGTTTCTCCTCCTACGAGCAGTACTTC. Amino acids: CASSERGFSSYEQYF.

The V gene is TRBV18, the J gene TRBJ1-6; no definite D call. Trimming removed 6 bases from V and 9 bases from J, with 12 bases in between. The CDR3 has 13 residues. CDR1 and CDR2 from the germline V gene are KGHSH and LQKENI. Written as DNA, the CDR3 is TGTGCCAGCTCCGCTGCGGTGGGTTCACCCCTCCACTTT. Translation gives CASSAAVGSPLHF.

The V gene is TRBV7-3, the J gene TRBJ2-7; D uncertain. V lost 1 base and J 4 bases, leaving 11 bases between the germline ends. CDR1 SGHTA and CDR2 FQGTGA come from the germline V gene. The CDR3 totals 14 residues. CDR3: CASSLNPGGYEQYF. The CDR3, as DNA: TGTGCCAGCAGCTTAAACCCCGGCGGATACGAGCAGTACTTC.

The CDR3 DNA sequence: TGTGCCAGCTCAGTAGGGACTAGCGGGTCGAGGATCACAGATACGCAGTATTTT. Protein product: CASSVGTSGSRITDTQYF. The genes are TRBV18 and TRBJ2-3, with TRBD2 matching over 12 bases. The germline V gene has CDR1 KGHSH and CDR2 LQKENI. The CDR3 is 18 residues long. The junction had 11 bases not matched to a gene; V was cut back by 5 bases and J by 2 bases. The entire variable domain, with the rest obtained from reference TRBV18 and TRBJ2-3, is as follows: NAGVMQNPRHLVRRRGQEARLRCSPMKGHSHVYWYRQLPEEGLKFMVYLQKENIIDESGMPKERFSAEFPKEGPSILRIQQVVRGDSAAYFCASSVGTSGSRITDTQYFGPGTRLTVL.

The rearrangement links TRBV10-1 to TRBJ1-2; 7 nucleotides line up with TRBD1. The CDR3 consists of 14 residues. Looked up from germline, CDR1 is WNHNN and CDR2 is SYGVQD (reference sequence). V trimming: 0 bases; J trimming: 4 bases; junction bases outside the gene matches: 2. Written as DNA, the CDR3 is TGCGCCAGCAGTGAGTCGGGACAGCCCTATGGCTACACCTTC. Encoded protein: CASSESGQPYGYTF.

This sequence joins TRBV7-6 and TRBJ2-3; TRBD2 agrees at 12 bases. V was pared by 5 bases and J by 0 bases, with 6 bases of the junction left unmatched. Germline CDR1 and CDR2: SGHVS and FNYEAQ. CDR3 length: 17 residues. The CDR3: CASSTRTSGISTDTQYF. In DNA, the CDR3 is TGTGCCAGCAGCACAAGGACTAGCGGGATTAGCACAGATACGCAGTATTTT.

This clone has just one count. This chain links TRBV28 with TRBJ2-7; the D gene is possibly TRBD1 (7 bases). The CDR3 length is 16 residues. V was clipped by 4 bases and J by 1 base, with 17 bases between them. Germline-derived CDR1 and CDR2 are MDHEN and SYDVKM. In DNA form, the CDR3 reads TGTGCCAGCAGTTATAGACAGGGAGGATATTCCTACGAGCAGTACTTC. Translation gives CASSYRQGGYSYEQYF. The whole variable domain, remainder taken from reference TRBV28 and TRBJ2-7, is DVKVTQSSRYLVKRTGEKVFLECVQDMDHENMFWYRQDPGLGLRLIYFSYDVKMKEKGDIPEGYSVSREKKERFSLILESASTNQTSMYLCASSYRQGGYSYEQYFGPGTRLTVT.

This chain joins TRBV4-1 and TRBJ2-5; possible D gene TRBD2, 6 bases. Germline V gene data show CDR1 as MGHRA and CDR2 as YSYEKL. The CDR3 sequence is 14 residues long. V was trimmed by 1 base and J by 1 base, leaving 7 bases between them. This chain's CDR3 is CASSQVGGQETQYF. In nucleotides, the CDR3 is TGCGCCAGCAGCCAAGTGGGGGGCCAAGAGACCCAGTACTTC.

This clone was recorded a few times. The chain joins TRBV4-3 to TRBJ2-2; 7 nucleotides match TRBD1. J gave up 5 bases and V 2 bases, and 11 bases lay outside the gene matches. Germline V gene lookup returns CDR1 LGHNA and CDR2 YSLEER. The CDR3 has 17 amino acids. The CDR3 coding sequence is TGCGCCAGCAGCCAAACGCAAGAGGGGGCTGGTACCGGGGAGCTGTTTTTT. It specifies CASSQTQEGAGTGELFF.

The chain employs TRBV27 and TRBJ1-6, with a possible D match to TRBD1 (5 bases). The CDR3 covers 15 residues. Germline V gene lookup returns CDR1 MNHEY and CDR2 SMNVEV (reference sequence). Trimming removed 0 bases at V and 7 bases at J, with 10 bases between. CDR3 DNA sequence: TGTGCCAGCAGTTTATCGGCCGGGGGGAATTCACCCCTCCACTTT. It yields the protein CASSLSAGGNSPLHF.

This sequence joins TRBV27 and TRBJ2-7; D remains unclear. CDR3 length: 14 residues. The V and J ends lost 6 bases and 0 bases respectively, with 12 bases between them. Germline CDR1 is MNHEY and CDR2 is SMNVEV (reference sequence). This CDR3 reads CASREAPHSYEQYF. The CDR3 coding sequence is TGTGCCAGCAGAGAGGCGCCTCACTCCTACGAGCAGTACTTC.

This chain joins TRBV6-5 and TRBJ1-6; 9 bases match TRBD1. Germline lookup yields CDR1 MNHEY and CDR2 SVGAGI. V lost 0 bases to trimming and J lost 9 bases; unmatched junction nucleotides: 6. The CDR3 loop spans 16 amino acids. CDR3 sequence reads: CASSYSAGQGRSPLHF. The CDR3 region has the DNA TGTGCCAGCAGTTACTCAGCGGGACAGGGACGTTCACCCCTCCACTTT.

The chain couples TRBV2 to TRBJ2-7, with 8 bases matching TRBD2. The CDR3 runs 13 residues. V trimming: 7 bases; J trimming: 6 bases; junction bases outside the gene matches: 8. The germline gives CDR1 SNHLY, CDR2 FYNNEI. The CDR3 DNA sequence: TGTGCCAGCACTCGTGACCGGGAGGGCGAGCAGTACTTC. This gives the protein CASTRDREGEQYF.

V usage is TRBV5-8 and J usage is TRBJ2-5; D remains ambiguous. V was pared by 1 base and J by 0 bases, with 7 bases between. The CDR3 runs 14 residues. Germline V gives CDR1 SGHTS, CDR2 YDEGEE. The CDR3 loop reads CASSLSGHQETQYF. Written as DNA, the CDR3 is TGTGCCAGCAGCTTGTCTGGCCACCAAGAGACCCAGTACTTC.

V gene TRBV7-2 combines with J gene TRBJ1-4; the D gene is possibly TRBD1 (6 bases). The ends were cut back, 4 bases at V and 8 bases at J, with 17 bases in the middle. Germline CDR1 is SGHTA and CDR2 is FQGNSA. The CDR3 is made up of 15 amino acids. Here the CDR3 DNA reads TGTGCCAGCAGCTCGGGCCCCACAGGGAGCGAAAAACTGTTTTTT. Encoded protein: CASSSGPTGSEKLFF.